This TCR beta chain was captured in a study of cytomegalovirus exposure and HLA in healthy donors. This clone has just a few counts. Its antigen is not identified. The PCR had 60 Vbeta and 13 Jbeta primers. Method: immunoSEQ multiplex PCR; TCRdb's copy keeps in-frame clones and lacks some. This sample has about 150,000 clones, with 55% to 75% found just once. The length of the CDR3 is 14 residues. CDR1 and CDR2 (germline): SGHRS, YFSETQ. V was shortened by 5 bases and J by 1 base, with 12 bases between the two germline ends. Study results and caveats: Previously analyzed data showed that most TCR beta V segments were productive at a frequency of about 87% or about 30%.

The sequenced sample consisted of PBMCs. The chain couples TRBV5-1 to TRBJ2-5; tentative D call: TRBD1 (5 bases). This sequence was found in a woman aged 60 to 75 in good health and CMV-seropositive. CDR3 nucleotide sequence: TGCGCCAGCAGTCTTCACAGGAGCCAAGAGACCCAGTACTTC. Translation gives CASSLHRSQETQYF.